This T cell receptor (beta chain) was captured in a study of post-analysis software for immune sequencing data. In regard to this clonotype: Its antigen remains unidentified.

Libraries were made from TCR beta cDNA, and they carried unique molecular identifiers. TCRdb independently ran MiXCR on the PCR reads; one entry per CDR3 protein. The sample lists hundreds of thousands of distinct CDR3 sequences, less than 40% occurring once. The CDR3 consists of 18 residues. Germline-derived CDR1 and CDR2 are LGHDT and YNNKEL (reference sequence). After removal of 0 bases from V and 4 bases from J, the junction contained 11 bases not matched to a gene. The study's findings and limits: Samples from a shared batch, those prepared together, strongly co-clustered by F measure. Normalized Chao1 diversity was significantly reduced in patients versus controls. Four or five TRBV segments were more frequent in patients than controls; TRBV5-6, TRBV5-1 and TRBV20-1 belonged to this group.

The chain combines TRBV3-1 with TRBJ2-5; 10 nucleotides match TRBD2. The sample taken for sequencing was blood. The receptor's source is a girl aged 10-17 years with multiple sclerosis. CDR3 region: CASSQDWWEAGGGETQYF. The CDR3 DNA sequence: TGTGCCAGCAGCCAAGATTGGTGGGAAGCGGGGGGGGGAGAGACCCAGTACTTC.